These T cell receptor beta chains were read from a single sample in a study of siplizumab effects on memory and regulatory T cells. Using immunoSEQ multiplex PCR, the repertoire was profiled, and TCRdb retains in-frame clones only, with some absent. The sample shows about 68,000 clones, 85% to 95% of them seen only once. The sequenced sample was CD8+ T cells sorted from blood. Receptors were obtained from a human donor in good health. The CDR3 runs from the conserved cysteine through the conserved F or W. Each record gives: clone size, V gene, J gene, D gene, CDR3 protein, CDR3 DNA. A D gene is named only where the DNA matches it firmly. Clone size is not always given. Where it is, it says once, few, many or a class for expanded clones.

.	TRBV19	TRBJ2-7	.	CASSIGQGYEQYF	TGTGCCAGTAGTATAGGCCAGGGGTACGAGCAGTACTTC
.	TRBV27	TRBJ1-2	.	CASSLLRGSGYTF	TGTGCCAGCAGTTTATTGCGGGGATCGGGCTACACCTTC
.	TRBV27	TRBJ2-7	.	CASSLSEGPYEQYF	TGTGCCAGCAGTTTATCGGAGGGACCCTACGAGCAGTACTTC
.	TRBV9	TRBJ2-3	.	CASSVGGGWTDTQYF	TGTGCCAGCAGCGTGGGGGGAGGATGGACAGATACGCAGTATTTT
.	TRBV7-9	TRBJ2-1	TRBD2	CASSTIAGSYNEQFF	TGTGCCAGCAGTACGATAGCGGGATCCTACAATGAGCAGTTCTTC
few	TRBV19	TRBJ1-6	TRBD1	CASSWPGQGKAPLHF	TGTGCCAGTAGCTGGCCCGGACAGGGGAAGGCACCCCTCCACTTT
.	TRBV13	TRBJ1-1	TRBD1	CASSATGGMNTEAFF	TGTGCCAGCAGCGCGACAGGGGGAATGAACACTGAAGCTTTCTTT
.	TRBV9	TRBJ2-7	.	CASSPSPSYEQYF	TGTGCCAGCAGCCCGTCCCCCTCCTACGAGCAGTACTTC
.	TRBV2	TRBJ1-5	.	CASSGGGEYQPQHF	TGTGCCAGCAGCGGGGGCGGGGAATATCAGCCCCAGCATTTT
.	TRBV6-5	TRBJ1-1	.	CASSFRQTEAFF	TGTGCCAGCAGTTTCCGACAGACTGAAGCTTTCTTT
few	TRBV10-3	TRBJ1-2	.	CAVLGVGYTF	TGTGCCGTTTTGGGGGTTGGCTACACCTTC
.	TRBV9	TRBJ1-2	.	CASRAQRGGFGYTF	TGTGCCAGCAGAGCCCAACGGGGGGGCTTTGGCTACACCTTC
.	TRBV7-2	TRBJ1-2	TRBD1	CASSLGVGTVGYGYTF	TGTGCCAGCAGCTTAGGGGTAGGGACAGTGGGCTATGGCTACACCTTC
.	TRBV27	TRBJ2-1	TRBD1	CASSYSAFGTGPTNEQFF	TGTGCCAGCAGTTACTCTGCGTTCGGGACAGGGCCCACCAATGAGCAGTTCTTC
.	TRBV11-2	TRBJ1-6	.	CASSPRARLFVPTPLHF	TGTGCCAGCAGCCCGAGGGCCAGGTTATTCGTGCCCACACCCCTCCACTTT
.	TRBV9	TRBJ2-1	TRBD2	CASSVSGGRNEQFF	TGTGCCAGCAGCGTAAGCGGGGGGAGGAATGAGCAGTTCTTC
.	TRBV27	TRBJ2-7	.	CASSSGTSEQYF	TGTGCCAGCAGTTCCGGGACAAGCGAGCAGTACTTC
.	TRBV4-2	TRBJ1-1	TRBD1	CASSQTTGVTEAFF	TGTGCCAGCAGCCAAACGACAGGGGTCACTGAAGCTTTCTTT
.	TRBV28	TRBJ2-6	TRBD1	CASSLWFAGQASSGANVLTF	TGTGCCAGCAGTTTATGGTTTGCGGGACAGGCGAGCTCTGGGGCCAACGTCCTGACTTTC
.	TRBV6-6	TRBJ1-3	.	CASTHSGNTIYF	TGTGCCAGCACCCACTCTGGAAACACCATATATTTT
.	TRBV6-5	TRBJ2-7	.	CASSYYGASYEQYF	TGTGCCAGCAGTTACTACGGAGCGTCCTACGAGCAGTACTTC
.	TRBV28	TRBJ2-1	TRBD2	CASSLRGGNEQFF	TGTGCCAGCAGTTTACGGGGGGGGAATGAGCAGTTCTTC
.	TRBV30	TRBJ1-5	.	CAWSLRAEDNQPQHF	TGTGCCTGGAGTCTCAGGGCGGAAGACAATCAGCCCCAGCATTTT
once	TRBV2	TRBJ1-4	.	CASSEAPVGRGEKLFF	TGTGCCAGCAGTGAAGCGCCGGTAGGGAGGGGTGAAAAACTGTTTTTT
.	TRBV7-9	TRBJ1-5	.	CASSGVTDPSNQPQHF	TGTGCCAGCAGTGGTGTGACGGACCCTAGCAATCAGCCCCAGCATTTT
.	TRBV7-3	TRBJ2-1	.	CASSFQGNNEQFF	TGTGCCAGCAGCTTTCAGGGCAACAATGAGCAGTTCTTC
.	TRBV7-9	TRBJ2-5	TRBD2	CASSLGASGGETQYF	TGTGCCAGCAGCTTAGGGGCTAGCGGGGGAGAGACCCAGTACTTC